The entry below gives a single T cell receptor (beta chain) sequence along with its context. Its cognate antigen is unknown. This entry belongs to a study of T cells in women clearing cervical HPV infection. All donors had a single incident cervical HPV16 infection, not prevalent. General observations from the study: Richness plus V gene abundances separated cases from controls with AUC about 0.87.

Clones were sequenced by immunoSEQ multiplex PCR, and TCRdb holds only the in-frame ones, with some missing. The table counts tens of thousands of clones; about 5% lies in the top ten. The TCR sequence derives from a woman aged 18 to 75 with a cervical HPV16 infection that either progressed to CIN3+ or cleared (not recorded which). Material for sequencing was blood buffy coat.

CDR3 DNA, as far as it was read: TGTGCCAGCAGTTACAGCAACGAG. It is translated as CASSYSNE. The complete CDR3 protein is CASSYSNEQYF. This chain uses TRBV2 with TRBJ2-7; D gene unclear. The missing CDR3 end, 3 residues past where the read stops, is filled in from the germline J gene. The CDR3 has 11 amino acids. From germline, CDR1 is SNHLY and CDR2 FYNNEI. V lost 5 bases, J lost 5 bases, and 7 bases lay in between.